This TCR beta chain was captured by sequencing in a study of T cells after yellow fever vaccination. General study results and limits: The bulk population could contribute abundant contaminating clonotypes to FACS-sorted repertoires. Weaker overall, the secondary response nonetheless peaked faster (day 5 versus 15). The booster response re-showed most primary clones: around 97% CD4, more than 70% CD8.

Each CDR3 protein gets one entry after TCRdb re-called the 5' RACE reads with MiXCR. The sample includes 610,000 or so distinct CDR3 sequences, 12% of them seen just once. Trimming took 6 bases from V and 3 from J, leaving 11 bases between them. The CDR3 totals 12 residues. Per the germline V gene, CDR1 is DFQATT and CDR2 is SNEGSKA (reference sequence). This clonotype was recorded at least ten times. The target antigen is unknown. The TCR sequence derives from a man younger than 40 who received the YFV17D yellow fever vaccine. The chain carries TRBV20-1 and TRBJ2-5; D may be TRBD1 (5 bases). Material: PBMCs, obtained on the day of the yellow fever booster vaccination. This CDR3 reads CSASDREETQYF. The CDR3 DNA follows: TGCAGTGCGAGCGACAGAGAAGAGACCCAGTACTTC.